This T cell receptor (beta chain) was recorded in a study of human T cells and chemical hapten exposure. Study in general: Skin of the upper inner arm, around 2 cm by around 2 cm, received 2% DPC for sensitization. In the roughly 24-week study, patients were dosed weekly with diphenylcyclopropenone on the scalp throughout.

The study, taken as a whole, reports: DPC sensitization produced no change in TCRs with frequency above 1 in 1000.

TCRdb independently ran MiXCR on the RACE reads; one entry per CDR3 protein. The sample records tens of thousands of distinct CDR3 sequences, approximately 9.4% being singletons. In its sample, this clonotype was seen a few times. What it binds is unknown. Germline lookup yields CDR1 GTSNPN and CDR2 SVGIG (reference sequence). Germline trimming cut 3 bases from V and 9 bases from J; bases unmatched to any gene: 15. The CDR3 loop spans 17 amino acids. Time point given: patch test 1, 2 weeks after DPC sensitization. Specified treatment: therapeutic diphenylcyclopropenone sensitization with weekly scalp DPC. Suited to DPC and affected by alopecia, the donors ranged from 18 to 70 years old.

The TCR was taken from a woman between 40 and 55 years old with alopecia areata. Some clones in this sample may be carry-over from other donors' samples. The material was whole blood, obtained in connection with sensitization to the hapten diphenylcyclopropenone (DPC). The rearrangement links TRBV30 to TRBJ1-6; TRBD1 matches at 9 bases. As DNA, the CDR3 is TGTGCCTGGAGCCACGCCGGGACAGGGATTCGTCGTTCACCCCTCCACTTT. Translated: CAWSHAGTGIRRSPLHF.